Shown below are 18 T cell receptor beta chains from a single sample sequenced in a study of a mutant IDH1 vaccine in newly diagnosed glioma. Measured with immunoSEQ multiplex PCR; TCRdb has only the in-frame clones, and not every one. This table holds under 55,000 clones, roughly 91% found once. What these receptors recognize is not known. Time point indicated: week 11, during vaccination. With topical imiquimod, each dose of the vaccine consisted of 300 ug of mutant IDH1 20-mer peptide. Sequencing used PBMCs, obtained from a glioma patient whose treatment included an IDH1 peptide vaccine. All receptors come from a man in his forties or fifties with glioma.

The chain joins TRBV19 to TRBJ2-1; D perhaps matches TRBD2 (5 bases). The CDR3 has 14 amino acids. Germline V gene lookup returns CDR1 LNHDA and CDR2 SQIVND (reference sequence). V gave up 7 bases and J gave up 8 bases, with 18 bases separating them. CDR3 region: CASTAFSARDEQFF. The DNA of the CDR3 is TGTGCCAGTACCGCCTTTAGCGCCCGGGATGAGCAGTTCTTC.

The rearrangement joins TRBV27 to TRBJ1-1, with D perhaps TRBD1 (5 bases). Trimming removed 3 bases from V and 5 bases from J, with 13 bases in between. CDR1 MNHEY and CDR2 SMNVEV come from the germline V gene (reference sequence). This CDR3 spans 14 amino acids. The CDR3 DNA sequence: TGTGCCAGCAGTTTCGGGGGGGGTCGTACTGAAGCTTTCTTT. Translated: CASSFGGGRTEAFF.

The gene calls are TRBV4-2 and TRBJ1-3, with D unresolved. There are 14 residues in the CDR3. V lost 1 base to trimming and J lost 0 bases, with 4 bases between them. Per the germline V gene, CDR1 is LGHNA and CDR2 is YNFKEQ. The CDR3 region is CASSQGTSGNTIYF. DNA of the CDR3: TGTGCCAGCAGCCAAGGGACCTCTGGAAACACCATATATTTT.

The chain has TRBV4-2 and TRBJ2-1; no clear D gene. The germline CDR1 and CDR2 sequences are LGHNA and YNFKEQ. The CDR3 extends over 14 amino acids. V shed 1 base and J shed 15 bases, with 19 bases lying between them. DNA of the CDR3: TGTGCCAGCAGCCAAGTCACCGGCGTCGGGTGGGCGTTCTTC. Residues: CASSQVTGVGWAFF.

V is TRBV5-1 and J is TRBJ2-7; TRBD2 is a possible D gene (7 bases). Germline values: CDR1 SGHRS, CDR2 YFSETQ. V lost 6 bases, J lost 3 bases, and 16 bases lay in between. The CDR3 is made up of 14 amino acids. The CDR3 sequence: CASTREGGSYEQYF. The CDR3 DNA is TGCGCCAGCACCAGGGAGGGGGGAAGCTACGAGCAGTACTTC.

The chain has TRBV11-2 and TRBJ2-7; no reliable D call. The ends were cut back, 0 bases at V and 3 bases at J, with 12 bases in the middle. Germline CDR1 is SGHAT and CDR2 is FQNNGV. The CDR3 runs to 15 residues. Here the CDR3 reads CASSLDLGSIYEQYF. The DNA for the CDR3 is TGTGCCAGCAGCTTAGACTTAGGCAGCATCTACGAGCAGTACTTC.

V is TRBV5-1 and J is TRBJ2-3, with 7 positions matching TRBD1. J gave up 6 bases and V 0 bases, and 7 bases lay outside the gene matches. CDR3 length: 15 amino acids. Per the germline V gene, CDR1 is SGHRS and CDR2 is YFSETQ. The CDR3 loop is CASSLDRGSTDTQYF. CDR3 in DNA: TGCGCCAGCAGCTTGGACAGGGGATCAACGGATACGCAGTATTTT.

J is TRBJ1-2 and V is TRBV15; TRBD1 matches 7 bases. CDR1 is LNHNV and CDR2 is YYDKDF in the germline V gene (reference sequence). Germline trimming cut 8 bases from V and 7 bases from J; bases unmatched to any gene: 7. The CDR3 has 12 amino acids. In DNA, the CDR3 is TGTGCCACCTCCACAGGGGTACGTGGCTACACCTTC. It codes for CATSTGVRGYTF.

The rearrangement links TRBV7-3 to TRBJ1-1; the match to TRBD1 covers 9 bases. CDR3 size: 14 residues. Germline V gene sequence: CDR1 SGHTA, CDR2 FQGTGA. V shed 0 bases, J shed 4 bases, and the junction held 0 bases outside the gene matches. In DNA, the CDR3 is TGTGCCAGCAGCTTAACGGACAGGGGCACTGAAGCTTTCTTT. Translating it yields CASSLTDRGTEAFF.

This clone has more than one count but fewer than ten. The CDR3 sequence is CASSHPRDGELFF. DNA for the CDR3: TGCGCCAGCAGCCACCCCAGAGACGGGGAGCTGTTTTTT. The chain uses TRBV4-1 and TRBJ2-2; no clear D gene. The CDR3 totals 13 residues. V shed 3 bases and J shed 7 bases, with 9 bases lying between them. Germline CDR1 and CDR2: MGHRA and YSYEKL.

CDR3 sequence reads: CASSEGAGVKTDTQYF. The CDR3 DNA reads as TGTGCCAGCAGCGAGGGAGCGGGGGTCAAGACAGATACGCAGTATTTT. This sequence joins TRBV9 and TRBJ2-3; 8 bases are shared with TRBD2. The trim removed 3 bases at V and 3 bases at J, leaving 9 bases unmatched. CDR1 is SGDLS, CDR2 YYNGEE, per germline. This CDR3 has 16 residues.

The chain recombines TRBV5-1 with TRBJ2-1, with D maybe TRBD2 (6 bases). Looked up from germline, CDR1 is SGHRS and CDR2 is YFSETQ. CDR3 size: 15 residues. V lost 4 bases to trimming and J lost 0 bases, with 11 bases between them. Here the CDR3 reads CASSLSGGSYNEQFF. Here the CDR3 DNA reads TGCGCCAGCAGCCTTAGCGGAGGCTCCTACAATGAGCAGTTCTTC.

This chain connects TRBV4-1 to TRBJ2-1, with D perhaps TRBD2 (5 bases). The germline V and J ends were trimmed by 0 bases and 7 bases, with 16 bases remaining between them. The germline CDR1 and CDR2 sequences are MGHRA and YSYEKL. This CDR3 comprises 16 residues. CDR3 in amino acids: CASSQDSGNPKNEQFF. For the CDR3, the DNA is TGCGCCAGCAGCCAAGATTCCGGGAATCCGAAAAATGAGCAGTTCTTC.

The chain carries TRBV7-9 and TRBJ2-3; TRBD1 agrees at 7 bases. With 3 bases clipped from V and 4 bases from J, the junction kept 10 bases outside the gene matches. From germline, CDR1 is SEHNR and CDR2 FQNEAQ (reference sequence). This CDR3 contains 16 residues. The CDR3 nucleotides are TGTGCCAGCAGCTTGCCCAGACAGGGATATTCAGATACGCAGTATTTT. This sequence encodes CASSLPRQGYSDTQYF.

The chain is built from TRBV15 and TRBJ1-2, with no clear D. V dropped 1 base and J dropped 6 bases, with 12 bases sitting between them. The CDR3 has 14 residues. In germline, CDR1 is LNHNV, CDR2 YYDKDF (reference sequence). CDR3 protein: CATSRGTNSHGYTF. CDR3 in DNA: TGTGCCACCAGCAGAGGTACGAACAGCCATGGCTACACCTTC.

The chain employs TRBV5-4 and TRBJ2-7, with D perhaps TRBD1 (8 bases). The V gene's germline CDR1 is SGHNT and CDR2 YYREEE (reference sequence). Trimming removed 4 bases from V and 3 bases from J, with 14 bases in between. The length of the CDR3 is 14 residues. The CDR3 nucleotides are TGTGCCAGCAGCACGGGGGGACAGGTCTACGAGCAGTACTTC. It is translated as CASSTGGQVYEQYF.

V is TRBV9 and J is TRBJ2-1; TRBD1 matches at 7 bases. The CDR3 is made up of 13 amino acids. Losses at the gene ends were 4 bases for V and 12 bases for J; bases not matched to a gene: 10. Germline CDR1 SGDLS, CDR2 YYNGEE. The CDR3 bases are TGTGCCAGCAGCAGACAGGGCAGTGATGGGCAGTTCTTC. Translation: CASSRQGSDGQFF.

V and J are TRBV4-2 and TRBJ2-2; the D is unclear. V was pared by 3 bases and J by 0 bases, with 8 bases between. Germline loops: CDR1 LGHNA, CDR2 YNFKEQ. CDR3 length: 15 residues. The CDR3 loop is CASSHQFANTGELFF. The CDR3 DNA is TGTGCCAGCAGCCACCAGTTCGCGAACACCGGGGAGCTGTTTTTT.